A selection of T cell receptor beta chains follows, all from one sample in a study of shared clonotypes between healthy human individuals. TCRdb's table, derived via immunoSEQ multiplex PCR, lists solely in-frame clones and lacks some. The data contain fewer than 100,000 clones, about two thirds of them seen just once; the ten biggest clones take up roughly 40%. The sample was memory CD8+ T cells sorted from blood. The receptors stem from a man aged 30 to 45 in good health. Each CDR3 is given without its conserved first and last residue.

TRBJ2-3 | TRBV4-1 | ASSQSVPGQGVDTQY
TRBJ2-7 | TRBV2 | ASSEAGVTYEQY
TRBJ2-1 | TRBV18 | ASSAGHCCYNEQF
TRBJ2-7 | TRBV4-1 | ASSQGLGSAYEQY
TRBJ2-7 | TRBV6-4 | ASSPSGEAYEQY
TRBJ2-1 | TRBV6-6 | ASTQTSGRDEQF
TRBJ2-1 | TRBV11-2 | ASSLGFWGRAGEQF
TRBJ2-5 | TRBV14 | ASSPYSGETQY
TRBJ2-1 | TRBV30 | AWSVPSEQF
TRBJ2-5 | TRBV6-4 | ASSPGAGQETQY
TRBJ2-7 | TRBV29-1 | SVEGSVLGPHYEQY
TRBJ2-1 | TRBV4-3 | ASRDRAESYNEQF
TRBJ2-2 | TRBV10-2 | ASSVRVAGELF
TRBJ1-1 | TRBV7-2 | ASSLNPGPAIEAF
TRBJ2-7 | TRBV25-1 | ASSPAGPPRGGQY
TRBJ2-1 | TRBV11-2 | ASRPTTGYEQF
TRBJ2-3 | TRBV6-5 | ASGTADTQY
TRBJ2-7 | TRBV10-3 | AISEEAGFSYEQY
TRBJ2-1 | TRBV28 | ASSQGGARNEQF
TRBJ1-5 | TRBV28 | ASNTNGERFSNQPQH
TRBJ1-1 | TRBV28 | ATTPLRESTEAF
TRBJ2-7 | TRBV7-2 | ASSRAGTLYYEQY
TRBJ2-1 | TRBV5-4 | ASIRGGSSHNEQF
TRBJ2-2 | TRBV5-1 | ASSGRASVDTGELF
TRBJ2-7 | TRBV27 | ASSVKKREWGEQY
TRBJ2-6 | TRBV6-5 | ASRQTGVGANVLT
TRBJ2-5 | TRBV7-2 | ASSLWYQETQY
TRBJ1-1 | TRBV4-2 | ASSLALSGAF
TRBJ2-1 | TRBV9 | ASSHPRQALYNEQF
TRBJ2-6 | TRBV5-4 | ASSDFRDRAGANVLT
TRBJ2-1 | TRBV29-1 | SGERDYEQF
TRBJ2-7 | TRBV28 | ASSSASGPYEQY
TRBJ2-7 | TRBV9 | ASSAFQGFEQY
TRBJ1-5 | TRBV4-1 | ASSPVGGVGNQPQH
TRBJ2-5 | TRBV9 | ASSNLLAGEGREETQY